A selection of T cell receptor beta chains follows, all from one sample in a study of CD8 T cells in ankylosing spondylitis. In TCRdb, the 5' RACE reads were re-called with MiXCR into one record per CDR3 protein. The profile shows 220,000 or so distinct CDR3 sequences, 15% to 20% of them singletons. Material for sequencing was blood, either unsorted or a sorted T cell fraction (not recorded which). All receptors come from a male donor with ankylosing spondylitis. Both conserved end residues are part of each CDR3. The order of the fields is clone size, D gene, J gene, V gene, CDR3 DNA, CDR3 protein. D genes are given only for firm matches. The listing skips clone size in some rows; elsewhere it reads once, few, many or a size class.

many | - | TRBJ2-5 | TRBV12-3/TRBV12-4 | TGTGCCAGCAGTTTTGGACTAATGAAAGAGACCCAGTACTTC | CASSFGLMKETQYF
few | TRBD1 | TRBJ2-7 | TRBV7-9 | TGTGCCAGCAGCTCCCGGGACAGATTCTACGAGCAGTACTTC | CASSSRDRFYEQYF
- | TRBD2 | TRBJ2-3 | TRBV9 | TGTGCCAGCAGCGAAGCGGGAGTTACAGATACGCAGTATTTT | CASSEAGVTDTQYF
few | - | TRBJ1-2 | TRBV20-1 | TGCAGTGTCACTCATAGGGAGGTTTGGGGAGACTATGGCTACACCTTC | CSVTHREVWGDYGYTF
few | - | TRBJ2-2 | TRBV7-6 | TGTGCCAGCAGCTTAGCTGTCGGGCCGAACACCGGGGAGCTGTTTTTT | CASSLAVGPNTGELFF
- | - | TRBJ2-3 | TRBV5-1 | TGCGCCAGCAGCTTAGTACCTGGGGATACGCAGTATTTT | CASSLVPGDTQYF
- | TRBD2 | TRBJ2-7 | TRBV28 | TGTGCCAGCAGTTTGTCTAGCGGGGAAGTCTACGAGCAGTACTTC | CASSLSSGEVYEQYF
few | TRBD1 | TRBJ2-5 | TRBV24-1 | TGTGCCACCAGTGACACACAGGGGCACGAGACCCAGTACTTC | CATSDTQGHETQYF
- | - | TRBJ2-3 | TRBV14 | TGTGCCAGCAGCCGGAGCGGAGACATCACAGATACGCAGTATTTT | CASSRSGDITDTQYF
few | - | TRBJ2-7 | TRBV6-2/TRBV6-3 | TGTGCCAGCAGTTACTCGGTTGTCTACGAGCAGTACTTC | CASSYSVVYEQYF
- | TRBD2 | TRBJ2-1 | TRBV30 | TGTGCCTCCGACAGCGGGAGTGGGCCCTACAATGAGCAGTTCTTC | CASDSGSGPYNEQFF
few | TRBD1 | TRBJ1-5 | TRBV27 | TGTGCCAGCAGTTTTTCAGGGGGGAGCAATCAGCCCCAGCATTTT | CASSFSGGSNQPQHF
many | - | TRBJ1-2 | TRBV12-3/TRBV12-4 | TGTGCCAGCAGCCCAGCTGGGGCCTATGGCTACACCTTC | CASSPAGAYGYTF
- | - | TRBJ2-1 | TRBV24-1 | TGTGCCACCAGCCCGGGAGTAGCCAGCTCCTACAATGAGCAGTTCTTC | CATSPGVASSYNEQFF
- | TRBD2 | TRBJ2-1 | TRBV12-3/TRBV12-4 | TGTGCCAGCAGTCCGACTAGCGGGCCGGGCGATGAGCAGTTCTTC | CASSPTSGPGDEQFF
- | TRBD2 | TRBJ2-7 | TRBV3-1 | TGTGCCAGCAGCCAAGCGGAGGAGACTAGCCTCTCCTACGAGCAGTACTTC | CASSQAEETSLSYEQYF
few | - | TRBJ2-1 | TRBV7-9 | TGTGCCAGCAGCCCCCCTACTATAAACTTTGAGGACAATGAGCAGTTCTTC | CASSPPTINFEDNEQFF